This T cell receptor beta chain emerged from a study of blood T cells in healthy people across ages. Overall study findings and caveats: Roughly linear age-related decline in beta diversity appeared, significant by age roughly 40.

V dropped 3 bases and J dropped 0; count of bases not matched to a gene: 17. The CDR3 has 18 residues. Germline V gene sequence: CDR1 DFQATT, CDR2 SNEGSKA (reference sequence). Notes on this clonotype: Its antigen is currently unknown.

Peripheral blood samples of 9 to 10 milliliters were drawn from each donor. They isolated at least 6.5 million PBMCs from each sample. A second PCR of roughly 7 to 11 cycles used a sample-barcoded 5' primer and a J-beta primer mix. Tagging of each cDNA molecule was performed by a template-switch adaptor with 12 random nucleotides. TCRdb ran MiXCR on the 5' RACE reads and lists one entry per CDR3 protein. The sample holds about 1.7 million distinct CDR3 sequences, over 25% seen once. This clonotype originated in a woman aged 25 to 39 in good health. The V gene is TRBV20-1, the J gene TRBJ2-7; 7 bases are shared with TRBD1. Sequencing used blood. The CDR3 protein is CSARSRDSLPGSSYEQYF. Written as DNA, the CDR3 is TGCAGTGCTAGGTCGAGGGACAGCCTCCCAGGAAGCTCCTACGAGCAGTACTTC.